This T cell receptor (beta chain) was obtained from a study of blood T cell repertoires in COVID-19. The overall study: PBMCs, B-cell-depleted T cells, or T cells provided the cDNA or gDNA that made up the material.

Under the authors' procedure: Amplification of reference gene primers provided the estimated nucleated cell counts. Repertoires were generated with immunoSEQ multiplex PCR, while TCRdb's copy carries only in-frame clones and drops some. That table is the source of V, J and clone size, and D and trimming were worked out from the DNA. The sample has about 97,000 clones, approximately 86% seen once. The Seattle site enrolled patients during active infection and followed them longitudinally. The germline V and J ends were trimmed by 4 bases and 6 bases, with 13 bases remaining between them. The CDR3 has 14 amino acids. Per germline, CDR1 MNHEY and CDR2 SVGEGT.

The clonotype comes from a woman between 50 and 59 years old with COVID-19, enrolled during active disease. The sample consisted of peripheral blood. The rearrangement links TRBV6-2 or TRBV6-3 to TRBJ2-4; D is ambiguous. The DNA of the CDR3 is TGTGCCAGCAGTTCCACCGCGTCTCCAAACATTCAGTACTTC. Protein product: CASSSTASPNIQYF.